This T cell receptor beta chain was found in a study of T cell repertoires in cytomegalovirus infection. Study-wide background: Both recently identified HLA-C-restricted and well-studied HLA-B-restricted CMV epitopes were used in the study. Indicated by public TCR beta signatures were CMV infection and matching HLA type. The study, taken as a whole, reports: HLA-C-restricted CMV clonotypes gave the most frequent clonotype in two of eight donors.

There are 13 residues in the CDR3. Deletions cut 2 bases from V and 7 bases from J, with 12 bases between. CDR1 and CDR2 from the germline V gene are SGHDT and YYEEEE. As for this clonotype: Its specificity is not known.

TCRdb analysed the reads with MiXCR anew, one entry per CDR3 protein. The table lists about 770,000 distinct CDR3 sequences, 25% to 30% of them singletons. The V and J genes are TRBV5-6 and TRBJ2-5; D is possibly TRBD2 (6 bases). The receptor was isolated from a human donor in good health (CMV status not recorded). Some clones in this sample may be carry-over from other donors' samples. The sample consisted of cultured CD8+ T cells from PBMCs, taken from culture after CMV antigen stimulation. The CDR3 bases are TGTGCCAGCAGCTTTGGGACTGAAGGGACCCAGTACTTC. This sequence encodes CASSFGTEGTQYF. Filled out from reference TRBV5-6 and TRBJ2-5, the complete variable domain reads DAGVTQSPTHLIKTRGQQVTLRCSPKSGHDTVSWYQQALGQGPQFIFQYYEEEERQRGNFPDRFSGHQFPNYSSELNVNALLLGDSALYLCASSFGTEGTQYFGPGTRLLVL.